These 24 T cell receptor beta chains were all obtained from the same sample, sequenced in a study of cytomegalovirus exposure and HLA in healthy donors. 60 Vbeta and 13 Jbeta primers were used in PCR. Measured with immunoSEQ multiplex PCR; TCRdb has only the in-frame clones, and not every one. The listing contains approximately 92,000 clones. Sequencing was performed on PBMCs. The receptor source for this set is a woman under 40 in good health and CMV-seronegative.

The chain links TRBV2 to TRBJ1-2, with 7 bases matching TRBD1. The CDR3 extends over 14 amino acids. The V segment lost 5 bases and the J segment 2 bases; nucleotides outside the gene matches: 5. Germline V lookup: CDR1 SNHLY, CDR2 FYNNEI. The CDR3 DNA sequence: TGTGCCAGCAGTTGGACAGGACCGAACTATGGCTACACCTTC. This encodes CASSWTGPNYGYTF.

The rearrangement joins TRBV7-8 to TRBJ2-5; TRBD2 matches at 7 bases. The CDR3 length is 17 residues. Per the germline V gene, CDR1 is SGHVS and CDR2 is FQNEAQ. The trim removed 0 bases at V and 6 bases at J, leaving 13 bases unmatched. CDR3 sequence: CASSLAGEGIMGKTQYF. The CDR3 DNA sequence: TGTGCCAGCAGCTTAGCGGGGGAGGGAATCATGGGAAAGACCCAGTACTTC.

J is TRBJ1-2 and V is TRBV19; 7 bases are a match to TRBD1. Trimming at V came to 9 bases and at J to 3 bases, leaving 13 bases not matched to a gene. The CDR3 runs to 15 residues. Germline V gene data show CDR1 as LNHDA and CDR2 as SQIVND (reference sequence). The CDR3 spells CASTGTAGLYYGYTF. The CDR3 DNA is TGTGCCAGCACCGGGACAGCCGGGCTTTACTATGGCTACACCTTC.

The CDR3: CASSPLSTDTQYF. In DNA form, the CDR3 reads TGTGCCAGCTCACCCCTTAGCACAGATACGCAGTATTTT. The chain recombines TRBV18 with TRBJ2-3; D uncertain. Germline CDR1 is KGHSH and CDR2 is LQKENI. The CDR3 consists of 13 residues. V gave up 3 bases and J gave up 0 bases, with 4 bases separating them.

This rearrangement joins TRBV27 to TRBJ2-7; D possibly corresponds to TRBD1 (6 bases). Trimming removed 0 bases from V and 2 bases from J, with 11 bases in between. Germline lookup yields CDR1 MNHEY and CDR2 SMNVEV (reference sequence). The CDR3 is 15 residues long. The DNA of the CDR3 is TGTGCCAGCAGTTTATCCCGGTCAGGGGCCTACGAGCAGTACTTC. Its translation is CASSLSRSGAYEQYF.

Considering frequency, this clone is medium-sized. The chain joins TRBV2 to TRBJ1-1; D call uncertain. The ends were cut back, 7 bases at V and 1 base at J, with 13 bases in the middle. This CDR3 region has 14 residues. The V gene's germline CDR1 is SNHLY and CDR2 FYNNEI. CDR3 bases: TGTGCCAGCAAAGAGGGCACCCAGAACACTGAAGCTTTCTTT. Translation gives CASKEGTQNTEAFF. The full variable domain, with the rest looked up from reference TRBV2 and TRBJ1-1, is EPEVTQTPSHQVTQMGQEVILRCVPISNHLYFYWYRQILGQKVEFLVSFYNNEISEKSEIFDDQFSVERPDGSNFTLKIRSTKLEDSAMYFCASKEGTQNTEAFFGQGTRLTVV.

The rearrangement uses TRBV27 and TRBJ1-4; 7 bases are a match to TRBD1. Germline V gene sequence: CDR1 MNHEY, CDR2 SMNVEV (reference sequence). The V segment lost 5 bases and the J segment 4 bases; nucleotides outside the gene matches: 10. The CDR3 is 16 residues long. The CDR3 here is CASSRYGTVYNEKLFF. Here the CDR3 DNA reads TGTGCCAGCAGTCGATACGGGACAGTTTATAATGAAAAACTGTTTTTT.

The chain couples TRBV29-1 to TRBJ2-6; TRBD2 aligns across 7 bases. J was trimmed by 4 bases and V by 3 bases; bases with no gene match: 6. The germline gives CDR1 SQVTM, CDR2 ANQGSEA. The CDR3 extends over 15 amino acids. The CDR3 bases are TGCAGCGTTGACCTGGGGGGGGAAGGGGCCAACGTCCTGACTTTC. Amino acid sequence: CSVDLGGEGANVLTF.

The chain carries TRBV28 and TRBJ1-4, with TRBD1 matching 7 bases. CDR3 length equals 15 residues. J was trimmed by 11 bases and V by 6 bases; bases with no gene match: 15. Germline lookup yields CDR1 MDHEN and CDR2 SYDVKM. The CDR3 loop is CASSPPDRVSSKLFF. The DNA for the CDR3 is TGTGCCAGCAGCCCCCCCGACAGGGTTAGCAGTAAACTGTTTTTT.

The chain is built from TRBV27 and TRBJ1-2, with TRBD1 as a possible D gene (5 bases). The CDR3 covers 14 residues. The V and J ends lost 2 bases and 8 bases respectively, with 15 bases between them. Germline V gene lookup returns CDR1 MNHEY and CDR2 SMNVEV (reference sequence). The CDR3: CASSLGQGTYGYTF. The CDR3 bases are TGTGCCAGCAGTTTAGGTCAGGGCACCTACGGCTACACCTTC.

This rearrangement joins TRBV28 to TRBJ1-4; D is perhaps TRBD1 (6 bases). Germline loops: CDR1 MDHEN, CDR2 SYDVKM. The V and J ends lost 5 bases and 7 bases respectively, with 20 bases between them. CDR3 length: 16 amino acids. The CDR3 spells CASSPPRGGLGEKLFF. In DNA form, the CDR3 reads TGTGCCAGCAGTCCCCCCCGGGGGGGGCTAGGTGAAAAACTGTTTTTT.

The chain combines TRBV7-9 with TRBJ2-1; 14 positions agree with TRBD2. The CDR3 runs 15 residues. Losses at the gene ends were 3 bases for V and 7 bases for J; bases not matched to a gene: 2. Germline V gene lookup returns CDR1 SEHNR and CDR2 FQNEAQ (reference sequence). CDR3 protein: CASSLGTSGRNEQFF. In DNA form, the CDR3 reads TGTGCCAGCAGCTTGGGGACTAGCGGGAGAAATGAGCAGTTCTTC.

This rearrangement joins TRBV10-3 to TRBJ2-7, with a weak D call TRBD2 (7 bases). The germline V gene encodes CDR1 ENHRY and CDR2 SYGVKD. V lost 0 bases and J 1 base, leaving 10 bases between the germline ends. CDR3 length equals 15 residues. This CDR3 is CAISESRGGSYEQYF. Here the CDR3 DNA reads TGTGCCATCAGTGAGTCGAGGGGGGGGTCCTACGAGCAGTACTTC.

V and J are TRBV7-2 and TRBJ1-1; D unresolved. The V end lost 5 bases, the J end lost 1 base, and 14 bases lay between the germline ends. CDR1 SGHTA and CDR2 FQGNSA come from the germline V gene. The CDR3 consists of 15 residues. The CDR3 reads CASSQDSGSNTEAFF. Written as DNA, the CDR3 is TGTGCCAGCAGCCAGGACTCCGGGTCGAACACTGAAGCTTTCTTT.

J is TRBJ2-2 and V is TRBV7-3; no reliable D call. Germline CDR1 reads SGHTA; CDR2 reads FQGTGA. V lost 4 bases to trimming and J lost 5 bases, with 11 bases between them. The CDR3 loop spans 14 amino acids. The CDR3 protein is CASSYSARTGELFF. In DNA, the CDR3 is TGTGCCAGCAGCTATTCAGCGAGAACCGGGGAGCTGTTTTTT.

The chain has TRBV5-1 and TRBJ2-1; D is perhaps TRBD1 (5 bases). Germline V lookup: CDR1 SGHRS, CDR2 YFSETQ. Trimming stripped 2 bases from V and 10 bases from J, with 16 bases between. The CDR3 spans 14 residues. CDR3 in amino acids: CASSFPSGKGEQFF. DNA of the CDR3: TGCGCCAGCAGCTTCCCGTCAGGGAAGGGCGAGCAGTTCTTC.

The CDR3 bases are TGTGCCAGTCAGGGCAGAGCGAACACCGGGGAGCTGTTTTTT. Its translation is CASQGRANTGELFF. V and J are TRBV19 and TRBJ2-2, with D perhaps TRBD1 (5 bases). The CDR3 spans 14 residues. V was cut by 8 bases and J by 0 bases, with 10 bases left in between. Germline assignment: CDR1 LNHDA and CDR2 SQIVND (reference sequence). Complete variable domain (other parts from reference TRBV19 and TRBJ2-2): DGGITQSPKYLFRKEGQNVTLSCEQNLNHDAMYWYRQDPGQGLRLIYYSQIVNDFQKGDIAEGYSVSREKKESFPLTVTSAQKNPTAFYLCASQGRANTGELFFGEGSRLTVL.

CDR3 nucleotides: TGTGCCAGCAGCCCCGGTAGGAGAGAGCAGTACTTC. It yields the protein CASSPGRREQYF. The rearrangement links TRBV6-5 to TRBJ2-7, with D hard to call. Germline-derived CDR1 and CDR2 are MNHEY and SVGAGI. Trimming took off 6 bases at V and 7 bases at J, with 13 bases between the two ends. The CDR3 contains 12 residues.

In nucleotides, the CDR3 is TGTGCCAGCAGCGCCTCGGGGGGGCGGGTAGATACGCAGTATTTT. It is translated as CASSASGGRVDTQYF. This sequence joins TRBV9 and TRBJ2-3; 8 bases align to TRBD2. The CDR3 is 15 residues long. Germline CDR1 is SGDLS and CDR2 is YYNGEE. The J segment lost 5 bases and the V segment lost 3 bases, leaving 8 bases of the junction unmatched.

This chain connects TRBV11-3 to TRBJ2-2, with 7 bases matching TRBD1. Germline values: CDR1 SGHNT, CDR2 YENEEA. Trimming removed 5 bases from V and 4 bases from J; junction bases left unmatched: 7. The CDR3 spans 15 residues. The CDR3 coding sequence is TGTGCCAGCAGCCTACGACAGGGATCCACCGGGGAGCTGTTTTTT. It specifies CASSLRQGSTGELFF.

The rearrangement links TRBV6-1 to TRBJ2-1, with unresolved D. The CDR3 covers 13 residues. Germline V gene lookup returns CDR1 MNHNS and CDR2 SASEGT. V was shortened by 2 bases and J by 12 bases, with 14 bases between the two germline ends. Here the CDR3 DNA reads TGTGCCAGCAGTGAAATCAAAGTGAGAAGGCAGTTCTTC. Translated, it gives CASSEIKVRRQFF.

This chain joins TRBV14 and TRBJ1-2; D is undetermined. The germline V gene has CDR1 SGHDN and CDR2 FVKESK. This CDR3 has 15 amino acids. V was clipped by 0 bases and J by 7 bases, with 15 bases between them. The CDR3 reads CASSQEWEPAFGYTF. CDR3 DNA sequence: TGTGCCAGCAGCCAAGAATGGGAGCCGGCGTTTGGCTACACCTTC.

The rearrangement uses TRBV19 and TRBJ2-1; TRBD1 aligns across 9 bases. With V trimmed by 4 bases and J by 4 bases, 14 bases remained unmatched. This CDR3 spans 18 amino acids. Germline CDR1 and CDR2: LNHDA and SQIVND (reference sequence). In DNA, the CDR3 is TGTGCCAGTAGTACCCTCAATGATGGGACAGGGTTATACAATGAGCAGTTCTTC. Translating it yields CASSTLNDGTGLYNEQFF.

The V gene is TRBV7-9, the J gene TRBJ2-3, with 11 bases that match TRBD1. Germline V gives CDR1 SEHNR, CDR2 FQNEAQ (reference sequence). The CDR3 is 14 residues long. V lost 5 bases to trimming and J lost 4 bases; unmatched junction nucleotides: 2. The CDR3 sequence: CASSRTGGADTQYF. The CDR3 region has the DNA TGTGCCAGCAGCCGGACAGGGGGCGCAGATACGCAGTATTTT.